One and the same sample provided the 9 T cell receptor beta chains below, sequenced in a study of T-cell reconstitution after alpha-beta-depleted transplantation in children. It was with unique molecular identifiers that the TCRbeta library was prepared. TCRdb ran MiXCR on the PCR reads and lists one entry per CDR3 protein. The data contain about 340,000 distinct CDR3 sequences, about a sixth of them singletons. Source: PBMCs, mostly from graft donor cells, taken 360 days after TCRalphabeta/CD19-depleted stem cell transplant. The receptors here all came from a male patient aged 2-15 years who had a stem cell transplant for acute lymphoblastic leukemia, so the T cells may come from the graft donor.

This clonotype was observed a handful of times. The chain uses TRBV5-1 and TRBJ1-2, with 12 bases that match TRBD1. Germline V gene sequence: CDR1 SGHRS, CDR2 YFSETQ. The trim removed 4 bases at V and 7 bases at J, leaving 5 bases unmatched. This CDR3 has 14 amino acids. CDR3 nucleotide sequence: TGCGCCAGCAGCCCGGGACAGGGGGCCTCTGGCTACACCTTC. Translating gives CASSPGQGASGYTF.

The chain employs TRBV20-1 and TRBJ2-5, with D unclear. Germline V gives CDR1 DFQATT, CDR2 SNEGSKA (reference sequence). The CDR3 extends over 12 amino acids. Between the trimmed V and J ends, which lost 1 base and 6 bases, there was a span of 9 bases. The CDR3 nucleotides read TGCAGTGCTAGAGTGGGCCCGCAGACCCAGTACTTC. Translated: CSARVGPQTQYF.

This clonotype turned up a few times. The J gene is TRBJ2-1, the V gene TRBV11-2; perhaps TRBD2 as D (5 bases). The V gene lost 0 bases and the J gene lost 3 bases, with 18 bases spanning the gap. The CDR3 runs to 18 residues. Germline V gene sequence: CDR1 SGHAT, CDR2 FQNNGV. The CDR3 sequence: CASSLDLPGWEIYNEQFF. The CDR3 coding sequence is TGTGCCAGCAGCTTAGATCTCCCGGGCTGGGAGATCTACAATGAGCAGTTCTTC.

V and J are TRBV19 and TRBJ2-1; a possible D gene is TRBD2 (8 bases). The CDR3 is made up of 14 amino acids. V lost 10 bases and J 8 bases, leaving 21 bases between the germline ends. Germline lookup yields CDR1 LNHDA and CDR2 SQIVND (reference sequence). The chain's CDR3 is CATSRGGQNYEQFF. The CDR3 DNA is TGTGCCACTTCCCGGGGGGGACAGAACTATGAGCAGTTCTTC.

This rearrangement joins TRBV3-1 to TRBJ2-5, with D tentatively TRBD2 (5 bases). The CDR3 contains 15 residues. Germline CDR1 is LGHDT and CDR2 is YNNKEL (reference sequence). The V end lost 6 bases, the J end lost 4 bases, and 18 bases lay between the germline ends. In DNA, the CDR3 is TGTGCCAGCAGGGGCCTAGCAGCCCCCCTAGAGACCCAGTACTTC. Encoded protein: CASRGLAAPLETQYF.

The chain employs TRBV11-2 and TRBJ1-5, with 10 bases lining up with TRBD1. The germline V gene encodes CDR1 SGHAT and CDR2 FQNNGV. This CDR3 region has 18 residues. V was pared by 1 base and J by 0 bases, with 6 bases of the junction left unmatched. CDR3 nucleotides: TGTGCCAGCAGCTTAGGGACAGGGGGTCTGTATAGCAATCAGCCCCAGCATTTT. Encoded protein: CASSLGTGGLYSNQPQHF.

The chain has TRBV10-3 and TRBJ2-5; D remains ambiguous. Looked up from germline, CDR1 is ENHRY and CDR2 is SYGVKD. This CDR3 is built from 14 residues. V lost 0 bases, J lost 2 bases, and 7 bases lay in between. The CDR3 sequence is CAISESTAQETQYF. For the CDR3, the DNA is TGTGCCATCAGTGAGTCCACAGCGCAAGAGACCCAGTACTTC.

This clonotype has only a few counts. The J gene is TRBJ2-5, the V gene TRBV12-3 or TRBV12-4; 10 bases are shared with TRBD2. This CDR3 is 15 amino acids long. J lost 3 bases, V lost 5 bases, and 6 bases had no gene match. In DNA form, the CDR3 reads TGTGCCAGCAGTCTTCTAGCGGGAGAGGAAGAGACCCAGTACTTC. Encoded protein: CASSLLAGEEETQYF.

CDR3 DNA sequence: TGTGCCAGCAGCTTGCGCCCGGGGCCGTATGCCTACGAGCAGTACTTC. Residues: CASSLRPGPYAYEQYF. The chain couples TRBV7-2 to TRBJ2-7; D tentatively fits TRBD1 or TRBD2 (5 bases each). V lost 3 bases and J lost 2, with 17 bases in between. The CDR3 sequence is 16 residues long. The germline V gene encodes CDR1 SGHTA and CDR2 FQGNSA.